This TCR beta chain was sequenced during a study of graft-versus-host responses after intestinal transplantation. Deletions cut 10 bases from V and 3 bases from J, with 16 bases between. Germline V gene data show CDR1 as MNHEY and CDR2 as SMNVEV (reference sequence). The CDR3 length is 14 residues. Repertoires were generated with immunoSEQ multiplex PCR, while TCRdb's copy carries only in-frame clones and drops some. The sample lists approximately 90,000 clones, around 90% occurring once. A remark on this clone: Its antigen is unidentified.

The chain couples TRBV27 to TRBJ1-5, with a tentative D call TRBD1 (6 bases). Sequencing used unstimulated CD4+ T cells sorted from spleen or lymph node cells, obtained before transplant. The receptor's source is a human donor who was the organ donor for an intestinal transplant. The CDR3 loop is CATRGRGANQPQHF. The CDR3 coding sequence is TGTGCCACCAGGGGCCGGGGGGCCAATCAGCCCCAGCATTTT.